The 28 T cell receptor beta chains below come from one sample, sequenced in a study of blood T cell repertoires in COVID-19. The data were produced by immunoSEQ multiplex PCR, yet TCRdb's version contains in-frame clones alone and is incomplete. The repertoire has a few hundred thousand clones, less than 90% of them found once; the top ten carry approximately 2%. What was sequenced was peripheral blood. The source of these receptors is a man aged 30-40 years with active or convalescent COVID-19.

This chain uses TRBV21-1 with TRBJ2-7; the D call TRBD2 from the table was never checked on the DNA. TRBV21-1 is listed as a pseudogene. This CDR3 has 14 residues. DNA of the CDR3: TGTGCCAGCAGCACGCGGGACGGCGGGGGGGAGCAGTACTTC. This translates into CASSTRDGGGEQYF.

V gene TRBV30 combines with J gene TRBJ1-1; the D is unclear. Germline CDR1 GTSNPN, CDR2 SVGIG (reference sequence). Trimming took 5 bases from V and 0 from J, leaving 4 bases between them. There are 11 residues in the CDR3. The CDR3 here is CAWQLNTEAFF. The DNA of the CDR3 is TGTGCCTGGCAGTTGAACACTGAAGCTTTCTTT.

This clone was detected a few times. The chain is built from TRBV4-1 and TRBJ2-1; possible D gene TRBD2, 6 bases. The germline V and J ends were trimmed by 0 bases and 7 bases, with 7 bases remaining between them. CDR3 length: 13 amino acids. Germline CDR1 and CDR2: MGHRA and YSYEKL. Here the CDR3 reads CASSQEGRNEQFF. DNA for the CDR3: TGCGCCAGCAGCCAAGAGGGGAGGAATGAGCAGTTCTTC.

V is TRBV6-5 and J is TRBJ2-3; D may be TRBD2 (6 bases). The CDR3 is 15 residues long. Deletions cut 6 bases from V and 2 bases from J, with 15 bases between. The germline gives CDR1 MNHEY, CDR2 SVGAGI. The CDR3 bases are TGTGCCAGCAGCCCACGGGACTCTGACACAGATACGCAGTATTTT. It encodes CASSPRDSDTDTQYF.

CDR3 in amino acids: CASSRLWQGRNGYTF. CDR3 coding DNA: TGTGCCAGCAGCCGTCTATGGCAGGGTAGGAATGGCTACACCTTC. The chain is built from TRBV3-1 (or the pseudogene TRBV3-2) and TRBJ1-2, with a weak D call TRBD1 (5 bases). The CDR3 spans 15 residues. The V and J ends lost 4 bases and 6 bases respectively, with 18 bases between them. CDR1 LGHDT and CDR2 YNNKEL come from the germline V gene (reference sequence).

The chain couples TRBV18 to TRBJ1-1, with a tentative D call TRBD1 (5 bases). The CDR3 extends over 14 amino acids. Germline V gives CDR1 KGHSH, CDR2 LQKENI. Trimming took off 6 bases at V and 4 bases at J, with 15 bases between the two ends. The CDR3, as DNA: TGTGCCAGCTCTCCATCGGGGAGGGGCACTGAAGCTTTCTTT. Encoded protein: CASSPSGRGTEAFF.

A few counts support this clone. This rearrangement joins TRBV19 to TRBJ1-5, with TRBD1 as a possible D gene (6 bases). CDR3 size: 17 residues. The germline V gene has CDR1 LNHDA and CDR2 SQIVND (reference sequence). Between the trimmed V and J ends, which lost 2 bases and 4 bases, there was a span of 18 bases. CDR3 coding DNA: TGTGCCAGTAGTATACCCAGGGTAGGAAGGGGGAATCAGCCCCAGCATTTT. It codes for CASSIPRVGRGNQPQHF.

The chain uses TRBV12-5 and TRBJ1-2, with D uncertain. The CDR3 has 11 amino acids. V lost 5 bases, J lost 5 bases, and 6 bases lay in between. From germline, CDR1 is LGHNT and CDR2 FRNRAP. The CDR3: CASGPLYGYTF. CDR3 nucleotide sequence: TGTGCTAGTGGTCCCTTATATGGCTACACCTTC.

The chain joins TRBV7-8 to TRBJ2-3; D might be TRBD2 (7 bases). The CDR3 extends over 16 amino acids. CDR1 SGHVS and CDR2 FQNEAQ come from the germline V gene. V lost 1 base to trimming and J lost 2 bases, with 13 bases between them. CDR3 residues: CASSLGRGQVTDTQYF. In DNA, the CDR3 is TGTGCCAGCAGCTTAGGGCGGGGGCAAGTCACAGATACGCAGTATTTT.

This clone was seen a few times. The genes are TRBV27 and TRBJ1-2; 9 positions match TRBD1. Looked up from germline, CDR1 is MNHEY and CDR2 is SMNVEV (reference sequence). With V trimmed by 3 bases and J by 6 bases, 20 bases remained unmatched. This CDR3 contains 19 residues. The DNA for the CDR3 is TGTGCCAGCAGTTTCATCTACCCGGGACAGGGTTTAGTGGTGGATGGCTACACCTTC. Translation: CASSFIYPGQGLVVDGYTF.

Only one count was recorded for this clone. V is TRBV7-6 and J is TRBJ2-7, with D possibly matching TRBD2 (6 bases). Looked up from germline, CDR1 is SGHVS and CDR2 is FNYEAQ. The CDR3 totals 15 residues. Trimming took off 4 bases at V and 3 bases at J, with 16 bases between the two ends. CDR3 DNA: TGTGCCAGCAGCTGGGGGACTGGACTGAACTACGAGCAGTACTTC. This gives the protein CASSWGTGLNYEQYF.

J is TRBJ1-3 and V is TRBV5-4, with D perhaps matching TRBD1 (6 bases). CDR3 length: 16 amino acids. Trimming left V 0 bases short and J 0 bases short, with 10 bases between. Germline V CDR1 and CDR2: SGHNT, YYREEE (reference sequence). For the CDR3, the DNA is TGTGCCAGCAGCTTGGCAGGGGACTACTCTGGAAACACCATATATTTT. Its translation is CASSLAGDYSGNTIYF.

The rearrangement joins TRBV13 to TRBJ1-6; TRBD1 agrees at 8 bases. This CDR3 is 15 amino acids long. The junction had 6 bases not matched to a gene; V was cut back by 5 bases and J by 6 bases. Germline V gives CDR1 PRHDT, CDR2 FYEKMQ (reference sequence). The chain's CDR3 is CASSPGGTGNSPLHF. Written as DNA, the CDR3 is TGTGCCAGCAGCCCCGGGGGGACAGGTAATTCACCCCTCCACTTT. Full variable domain (outside the CDR3, taken from reference TRBV13 and TRBJ1-6): AAGVIQSPRHLIKEKRETATLKCYPIPRHDTVYWYQQGPGQDPQFLISFYEKMQSDKGSIPDRFSAQQFSDYHSELNMSSLELGDSALYFCASSPGGTGNSPLHFGNGTRLTVT.

The V call is TRBV3-1 (or the pseudogene TRBV3-2), the J call TRBJ2-1; 12 bases map to TRBD2. Trimming cost V 5 bases and J 5 bases; bases outside gene matches: 4. The length of the CDR3 is 15 residues. CDR1 LGHDT and CDR2 YNNKEL come from the germline V gene (reference sequence). This CDR3 is CASSYLAGGDNEQFF. The CDR3 coding sequence is TGTGCCAGCAGCTATCTAGCGGGGGGGGACAATGAGCAGTTCTTC.

The rearrangement links TRBV6-6 to TRBJ1-5; D unclear. Germline CDR1 reads MNHNY; CDR2 reads SVGAGI (reference sequence). There are 15 residues in the CDR3. V lost 5 bases and J lost 0, with 11 bases in between. CDR3 residues: CASSQVRDSNQPQHF. CDR3 nucleotide sequence: TGTGCCAGCAGTCAAGTGAGGGATAGCAATCAGCCCCAGCATTTT.

The chain links TRBV5-1 to TRBJ1-2, with 9 bases matching TRBD1. Germline V lookup: CDR1 SGHRS, CDR2 YFSETQ. V lost 4 bases to trimming and J lost 6 bases; unmatched junction nucleotides: 7. This CDR3 spans 14 amino acids. The CDR3 spells CASSPSGQGDGYTF. CDR3 coding DNA: TGCGCCAGCAGCCCCTCGGGACAGGGCGATGGCTACACCTTC.

This chain joins TRBV5-8 and TRBJ1-6; perhaps TRBD1 as D (6 bases). Trimming took off 9 bases at V and 6 bases at J, with 16 bases between the two ends. This CDR3 is 14 amino acids long. Germline assignment: CDR1 SGHTS and CDR2 YDEGEE. CDR3 nucleotide sequence: TGTGCCATACGAGCAGGGGAGGGTAATTCACCCCTCCACTTT. It specifies CAIRAGEGNSPLHF. Full variable domain (remainder filled in from reference TRBV5-8 and TRBJ1-6): EAGVTQSPTHLIKTRGQQATLRCSPISGHTSVYWYQQALGLGLQFLLWYDEGEERNRGNFPPRFSGRQFPNYSSELNVNALELEDSALYLCAIRAGEGNSPLHFGNGTRLTVT.

The V and J genes are TRBV4-1 and TRBJ1-2; possibly TRBD1 for D (6 bases). The V end lost 2 bases, the J end lost 0 bases, and 10 bases lay between the germline ends. Germline CDR1 is MGHRA and CDR2 is YSYEKL. The CDR3 has 15 residues. The CDR3 DNA reads TGCGCCAGCAGCCAAAACAGGGATTCTAACTATGGCTACACCTTC. This encodes CASSQNRDSNYGYTF.

This chain joins TRBV7-6 and TRBJ2-5; D might be TRBD2 (6 bases). CDR1 and CDR2 from the germline V gene are SGHVS and FNYEAQ. Trimming stripped 5 bases from V and 3 bases from J, with 16 bases between. The CDR3 is made up of 15 amino acids. The CDR3 DNA reads as TGTGCCAGCAGCAACCGGGACTCCCTGAAAGAGACCCAGTACTTC. It translates to CASSNRDSLKETQYF.

The sample holds a few counts of this clone. The chain carries TRBV4-3 and TRBJ1-2; possible D gene TRBD1, 5 bases. Germline assignment: CDR1 LGHNA and CDR2 YSLEER. The CDR3 spans 18 residues. V was trimmed by 0 bases and J by 1 base, leaving 18 bases between them. CDR3 in amino acids: CASSQDVPRVTVNYGYTF. The CDR3 DNA follows: TGCGCCAGCAGCCAAGATGTCCCCAGGGTGACGGTTAACTATGGCTACACCTTC.

J is TRBJ2-1 and V is TRBV2; D call uncertain. This CDR3 comprises 12 residues. Per germline, CDR1 SNHLY and CDR2 FYNNEI. The V gene lost 5 bases and the J gene lost 8 bases, with 10 bases spanning the gap. In DNA, the CDR3 is TGTGCCAGCAGTAATCCTCGGGATGAGCAGTTCTTC. Its translation is CASSNPRDEQFF.

The chain is built from TRBV6-2 or TRBV6-3 and TRBJ2-7, with a possible D match to TRBD1 (6 bases). V was cut by 0 bases and J by 2 bases, with 11 bases left in between. CDR1 and CDR2 from the germline V gene are MNHEY and SVGEGT. This CDR3 comprises 15 residues. The CDR3 sequence is CASSYSDRGPYEQYF. The DNA for the CDR3 is TGTGCCAGCAGTTACTCGGACAGAGGCCCCTACGAGCAGTACTTC.

V and J are TRBV5-4 and TRBJ2-7; tentatively, D is TRBD1 (5 bases). Germline V gene sequence: CDR1 SGHNT, CDR2 YYREEE (reference sequence). The CDR3 loop spans 15 amino acids. V was pared by 4 bases and J by 0 bases, with 14 bases between. The CDR3 loop is CASSRNRQSSYEQYF. DNA of the CDR3: TGTGCCAGCAGCCGGAACAGGCAGAGCTCCTACGAGCAGTACTTC.

The V and J genes are TRBV7-6 and TRBJ2-7; 10 positions match TRBD2. V lost 5 bases, J lost 0 bases, and 10 bases stayed unmatched. The germline CDR1 and CDR2 sequences are SGHVS and FNYEAQ. This CDR3 is 17 amino acids long. The CDR3 nucleotides read TGTGCCAGCAGCCCGCTAGCGGGGGCGTACCCCTCCTACGAGCAGTACTTC. It yields the protein CASSPLAGAYPSYEQYF.

V and J are TRBV11-2 and TRBJ1-3, with TRBD1 matching over 8 bases. The CDR3 is 18 residues long. Losses at the gene ends were 7 bases for V and 4 bases for J; bases not matched to a gene: 18. Germline values: CDR1 SGHAT, CDR2 FQNNGV. DNA of the CDR3: TGTGCCAGCACCCCAGGGACAGGAAAAAAGAAAGACGGAAACACCATATATTTT. Translation gives CASTPGTGKKKDGNTIYF.

CDR3 in DNA: TGTGCCTCCTTCAGCGGACTTGAAGCTTTCTTT. Its protein is CASFSGLEAFF. V gene TRBV25-1 combines with J gene TRBJ1-1; D remains ambiguous. Germline-derived CDR1 and CDR2 are MGHDK and SYGVNS. V was clipped by 11 bases and J by 7 bases, with 14 bases between them. This CDR3 is 11 amino acids long.

The chain couples TRBV19 to TRBJ1-3, with a tentative D call TRBD1 (5 bases). The CDR3 is 15 amino acids. The V gene lost 3 bases and the J gene lost 2 bases, with 11 bases spanning the gap. CDR1 LNHDA and CDR2 SQIVND come from the germline V gene (reference sequence). Written as DNA, the CDR3 is TGTGCCAGTAGTATGTTATCGGGGGCTGGAAACACCATATATTTT. Its protein is CASSMLSGAGNTIYF.

CDR3 sequence reads: CASSLSSHTIRAGELFF. In nucleotides, the CDR3 is TGTGCCAGCAGCTTATCATCACATACGATCAGGGCTGGGGAGCTGTTTTTT. The chain carries TRBV7-2 and TRBJ2-2; tentatively, D is TRBD1 (5 bases). V lost 2 bases and J lost 8, with 21 bases in between. CDR1 SGHTA and CDR2 FQGNSA come from the germline V gene. This CDR3 has 17 amino acids.